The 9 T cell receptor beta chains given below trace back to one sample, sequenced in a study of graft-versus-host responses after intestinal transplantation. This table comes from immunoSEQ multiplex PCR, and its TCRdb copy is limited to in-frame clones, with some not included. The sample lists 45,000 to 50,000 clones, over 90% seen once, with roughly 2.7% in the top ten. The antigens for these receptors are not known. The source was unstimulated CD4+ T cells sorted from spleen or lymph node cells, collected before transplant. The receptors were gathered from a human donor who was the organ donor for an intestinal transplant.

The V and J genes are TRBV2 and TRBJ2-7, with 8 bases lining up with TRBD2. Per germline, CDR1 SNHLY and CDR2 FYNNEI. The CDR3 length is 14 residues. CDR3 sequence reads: CASSEARGTRFLLV. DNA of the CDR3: TGTGCCAGCAGTGAAGCGCGGGGGACTAGATTCCTCCTGGTC.

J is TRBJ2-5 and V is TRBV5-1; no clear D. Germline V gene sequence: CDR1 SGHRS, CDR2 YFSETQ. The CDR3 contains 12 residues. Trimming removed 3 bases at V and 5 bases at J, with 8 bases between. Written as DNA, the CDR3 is TGCGCCAGCAGCTCTGACGAGGAGACCCAGTACTTC. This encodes CASSSDEETQYF.

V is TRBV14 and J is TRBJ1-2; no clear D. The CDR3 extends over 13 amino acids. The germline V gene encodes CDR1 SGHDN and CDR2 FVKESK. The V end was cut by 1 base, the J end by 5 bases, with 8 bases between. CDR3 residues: CASSQGVVYGYTF. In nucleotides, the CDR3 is TGTGCCAGCAGCCAAGGAGTGGTTTATGGCTACACCTTC.

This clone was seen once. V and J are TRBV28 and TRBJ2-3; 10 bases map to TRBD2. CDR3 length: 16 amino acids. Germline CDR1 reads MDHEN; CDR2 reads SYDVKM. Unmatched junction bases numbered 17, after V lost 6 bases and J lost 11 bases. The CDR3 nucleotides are TGTGCCAGCAGAACCCTGCGTGCTAGCGGGAGTTTGATGCAGTATTTT. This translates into CASRTLRASGSLMQYF.

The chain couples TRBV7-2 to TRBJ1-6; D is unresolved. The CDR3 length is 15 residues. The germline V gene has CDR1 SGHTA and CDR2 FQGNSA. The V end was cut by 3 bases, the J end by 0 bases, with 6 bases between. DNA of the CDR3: TGTGCCAGCAGCTTTGTGAGCTCCTATAATTCACCCCTCCACTTT. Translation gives CASSFVSSYNSPLHF.

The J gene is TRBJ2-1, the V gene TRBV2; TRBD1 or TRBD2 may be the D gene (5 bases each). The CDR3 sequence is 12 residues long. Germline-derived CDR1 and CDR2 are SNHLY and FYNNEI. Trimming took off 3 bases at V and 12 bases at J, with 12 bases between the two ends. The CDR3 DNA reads TGTGCCAGCAGTGACGAGGGGACCGTGCAGTTCTTC. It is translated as CASSDEGTVQFF. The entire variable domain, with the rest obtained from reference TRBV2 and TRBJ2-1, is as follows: EPEVTQTPSHQVTQMGQEVILRCVPISNHLYFYWYRQILGQKVEFLVSFYNNEISEKSEIFDDQFSVERPDGSNFTLKIRSTKLEDSAMYFCASSDEGTVQFFGPGTRLTVL.

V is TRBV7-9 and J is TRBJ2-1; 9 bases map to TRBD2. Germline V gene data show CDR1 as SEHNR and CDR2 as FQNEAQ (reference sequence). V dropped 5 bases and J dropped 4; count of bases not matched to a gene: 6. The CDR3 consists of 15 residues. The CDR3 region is CASSLSGRRYNEQFF. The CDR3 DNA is TGTGCCAGCAGCCTTAGCGGGAGAAGGTACAATGAGCAGTTCTTC.

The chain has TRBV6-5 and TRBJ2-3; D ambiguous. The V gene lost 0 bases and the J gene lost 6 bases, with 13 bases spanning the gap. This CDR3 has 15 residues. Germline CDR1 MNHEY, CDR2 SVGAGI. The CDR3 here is CASSYSIRVEDTQYF. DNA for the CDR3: TGTGCCAGCAGTTACTCGATAAGGGTTGAGGATACGCAGTATTTT.

CDR3 residues: CASSEAGIANEKLFF. The CDR3, as DNA: TGTGCCAGCAGTGAGGCGGGAATAGCTAATGAAAAACTGTTTTTT. This chain connects TRBV28 to TRBJ1-4; D gene ambiguous. CDR3 length: 15 amino acids. Trimming cost V 5 bases and J 3 bases, with 13 bases left between them. Looked up from germline, CDR1 is MDHEN and CDR2 is SYDVKM.